This TCR beta chain was observed in a study of control samples from healthy donors and cancer patients. The V gene's germline CDR1 is SGDLS and CDR2 YYNGEE. Trimming removed 8 bases from V and 8 bases from J, with 16 bases in between. This CDR3 region has 12 residues. Repertoires were generated with immunoSEQ multiplex PCR, while TCRdb's copy carries only in-frame clones and drops some. This table has approximately 120,000 clones, less than 95% appearing once. Sequencing was done on a sample of blood. This clonotype was obtained from a human donor in good health. The donor label of this sample is uncertain. The rearrangement joins TRBV9 to TRBJ1-1, with D perhaps TRBD1 (5 bases). The DNA for the CDR3 is TGTGCCAGATGGGGCACGACATCAGAAGCTTTCTTT. It yields the protein CARWGTTSEAFF.